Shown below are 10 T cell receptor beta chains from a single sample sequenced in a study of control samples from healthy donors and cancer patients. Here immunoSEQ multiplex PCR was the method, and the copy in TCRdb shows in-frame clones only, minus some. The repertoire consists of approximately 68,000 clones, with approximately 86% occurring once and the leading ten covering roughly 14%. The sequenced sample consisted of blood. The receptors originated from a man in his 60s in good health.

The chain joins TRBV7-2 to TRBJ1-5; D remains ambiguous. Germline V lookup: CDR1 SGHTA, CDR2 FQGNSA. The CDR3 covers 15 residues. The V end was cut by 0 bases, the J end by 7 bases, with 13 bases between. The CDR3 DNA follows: TGTGCCAGCAGCTTAGCGCGGCGGGGAGGACAGCCCCAGCATTTT. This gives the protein CASSLARRGGQPQHF. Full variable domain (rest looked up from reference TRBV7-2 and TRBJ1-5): GAGVSQSPSNKVTEKGKDVELRCDPISGHTALYWYRQSLGQGLEFLIYFQGNSAPDKSGLPSDRFSAERTGGSVSTLTIQRTQQEDSAVYLCASSLARRGGQPQHFGDGTRLSIL.

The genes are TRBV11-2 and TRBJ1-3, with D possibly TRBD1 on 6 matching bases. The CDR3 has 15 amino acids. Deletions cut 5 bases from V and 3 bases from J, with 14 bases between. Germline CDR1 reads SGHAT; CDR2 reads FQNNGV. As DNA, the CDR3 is TGTGCCAGCAGCGCCGACAGGAGTAGTGGAAACACCATATATTTT. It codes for CASSADRSSGNTIYF. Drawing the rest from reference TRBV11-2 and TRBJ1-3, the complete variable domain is EAGVAQSPRYKIIEKRQSVAFWCNPISGHATLYWYQQILGQGPKLLIQFQNNGVVDDSQLPKDRFSAERLKGVDSTLKIQPAKLEDSAVYLCASSADRSSGNTIYFGEGSWLTVV.

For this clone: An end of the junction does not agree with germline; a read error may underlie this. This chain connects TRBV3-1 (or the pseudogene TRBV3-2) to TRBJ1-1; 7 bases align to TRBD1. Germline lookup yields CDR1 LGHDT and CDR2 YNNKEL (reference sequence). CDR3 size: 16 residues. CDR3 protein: CASSQDFDRVKTEAFF. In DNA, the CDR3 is TGTGCCAGCAGCCAAGATTTCGACAGGGTGAAGACTGAAGCTTTCTTT.

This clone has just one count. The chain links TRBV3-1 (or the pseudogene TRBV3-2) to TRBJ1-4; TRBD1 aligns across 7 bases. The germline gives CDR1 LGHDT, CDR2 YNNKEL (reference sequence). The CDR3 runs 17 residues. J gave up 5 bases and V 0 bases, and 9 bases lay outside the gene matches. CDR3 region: CASSQDRDSLTNEKLFF. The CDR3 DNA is TGTGCCAGCAGCCAAGACCGGGACAGCCTAACGAATGAAAAACTGTTTTTT.

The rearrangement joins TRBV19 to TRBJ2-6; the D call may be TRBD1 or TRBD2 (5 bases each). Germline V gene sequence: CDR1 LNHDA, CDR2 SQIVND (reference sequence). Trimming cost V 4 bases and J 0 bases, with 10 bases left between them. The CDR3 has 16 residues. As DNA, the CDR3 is TGTGCCAGTAGTAAGGGACCAAGCTCTGGGGCCAACGTCCTGACTTTC. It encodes CASSKGPSSGANVLTF.

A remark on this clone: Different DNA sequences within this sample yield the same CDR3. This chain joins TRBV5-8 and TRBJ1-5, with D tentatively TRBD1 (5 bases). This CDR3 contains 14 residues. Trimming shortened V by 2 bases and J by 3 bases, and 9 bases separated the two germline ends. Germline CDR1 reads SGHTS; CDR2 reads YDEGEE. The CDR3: CASSLQAYNQPQHF. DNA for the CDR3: TGTGCCAGCAGCTTACAGGCCTACAATCAGCCCCAGCATTTT.

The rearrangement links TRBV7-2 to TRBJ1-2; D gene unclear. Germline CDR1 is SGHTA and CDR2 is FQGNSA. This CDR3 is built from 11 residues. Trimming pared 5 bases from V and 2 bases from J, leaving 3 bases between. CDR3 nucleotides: TGTGCCAGCAGCCGGAACTATGGCTACACCTTC. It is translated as CASSRNYGYTF.

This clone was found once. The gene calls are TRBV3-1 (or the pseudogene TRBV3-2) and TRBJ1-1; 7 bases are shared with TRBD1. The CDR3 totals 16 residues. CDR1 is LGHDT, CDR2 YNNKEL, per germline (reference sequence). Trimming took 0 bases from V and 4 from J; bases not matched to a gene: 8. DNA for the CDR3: TGTGCCAGCAGCCAAGAAGAGACAGGGTGGGGCACTGAAGCTTTCTTT. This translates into CASSQEETGWGTEAFF.

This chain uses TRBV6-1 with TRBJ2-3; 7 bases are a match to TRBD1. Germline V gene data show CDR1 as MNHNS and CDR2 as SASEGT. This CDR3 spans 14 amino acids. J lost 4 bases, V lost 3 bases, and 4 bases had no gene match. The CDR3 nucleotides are TGTGCCAGCAGTGAGACAGGGAAAGCAGATACGCAGTATTTT. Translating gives CASSETGKADTQYF.

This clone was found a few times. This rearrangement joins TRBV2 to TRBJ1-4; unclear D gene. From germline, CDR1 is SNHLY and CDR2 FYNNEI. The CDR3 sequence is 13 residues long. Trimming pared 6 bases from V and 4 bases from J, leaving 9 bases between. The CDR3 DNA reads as TGTGCCAGCAGCATCTTAAATAATGAAAAACTGTTTTTT. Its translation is CASSILNNEKLFF.